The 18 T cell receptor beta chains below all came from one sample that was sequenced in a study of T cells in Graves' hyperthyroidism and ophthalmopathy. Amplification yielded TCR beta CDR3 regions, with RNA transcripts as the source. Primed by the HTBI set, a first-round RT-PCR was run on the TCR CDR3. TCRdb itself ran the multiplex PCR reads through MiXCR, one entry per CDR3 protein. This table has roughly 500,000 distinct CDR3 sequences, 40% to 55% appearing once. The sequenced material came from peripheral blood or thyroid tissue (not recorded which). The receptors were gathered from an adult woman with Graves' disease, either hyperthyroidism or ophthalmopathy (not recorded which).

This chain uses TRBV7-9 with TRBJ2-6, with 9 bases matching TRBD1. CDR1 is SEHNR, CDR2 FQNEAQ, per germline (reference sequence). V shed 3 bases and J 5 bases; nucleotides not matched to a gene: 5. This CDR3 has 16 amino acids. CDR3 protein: CASSFGQGPRANVLTF. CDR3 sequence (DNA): TGTGCCAGCAGCTTTGGACAGGGGCCCAGGGCCAACGTCCTGACTTTC.

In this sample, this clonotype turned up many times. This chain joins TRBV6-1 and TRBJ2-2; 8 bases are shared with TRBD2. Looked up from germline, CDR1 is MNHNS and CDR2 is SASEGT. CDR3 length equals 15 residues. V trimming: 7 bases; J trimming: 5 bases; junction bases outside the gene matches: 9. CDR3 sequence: CASIRAGVWTGELFF. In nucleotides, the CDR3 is TGTGCCAGCATCCGAGCGGGAGTGTGGACCGGGGAGCTGTTTTTT.

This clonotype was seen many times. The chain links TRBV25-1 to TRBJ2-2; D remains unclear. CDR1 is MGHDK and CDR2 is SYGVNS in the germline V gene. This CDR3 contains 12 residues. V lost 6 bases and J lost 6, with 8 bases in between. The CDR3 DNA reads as TGTGCCAGCAGGGAGATCCCCGGGGAGCTGTTTTTT. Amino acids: CASREIPGELFF.

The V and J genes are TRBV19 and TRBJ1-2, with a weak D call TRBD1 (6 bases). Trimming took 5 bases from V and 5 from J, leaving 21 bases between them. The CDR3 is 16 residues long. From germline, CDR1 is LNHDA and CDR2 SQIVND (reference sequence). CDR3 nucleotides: TGTGCCAGTAGTGTACCCCGGACAGCGACCTTTTATGGCTACACCTTC. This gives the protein CASSVPRTATFYGYTF.

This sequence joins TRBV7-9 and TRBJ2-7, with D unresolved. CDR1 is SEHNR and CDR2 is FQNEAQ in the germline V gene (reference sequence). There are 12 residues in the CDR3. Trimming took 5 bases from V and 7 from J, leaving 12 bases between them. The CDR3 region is CASSHQRAEQYF. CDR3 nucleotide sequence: TGTGCCAGCAGCCACCAGCGCGCAGAGCAGTACTTC. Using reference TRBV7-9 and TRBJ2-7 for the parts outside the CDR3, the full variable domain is DTGVSQNPRHKITKRGQNVTFRCDPISEHNRLYWYRQTLGQGPEFLTYFQNEAQLEKSRLLSDRFSAERPKGSFSTLEIQRTEQGDSAMYLCASSHQRAEQYFGPGTRLTVT.

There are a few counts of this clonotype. The CDR3 here is CAWSDPGNGYTF. CDR3 coding DNA: TGTGCCTGGAGTGACCCAGGAAATGGCTACACCTTC. The rearrangement uses TRBV30 and TRBJ1-2; D is undetermined. Germline V lookup: CDR1 GTSNPN, CDR2 SVGIG (reference sequence). The CDR3 totals 12 residues. With 1 base removed from V and 6 bases from J, the gap between germline ends came to 9 bases.

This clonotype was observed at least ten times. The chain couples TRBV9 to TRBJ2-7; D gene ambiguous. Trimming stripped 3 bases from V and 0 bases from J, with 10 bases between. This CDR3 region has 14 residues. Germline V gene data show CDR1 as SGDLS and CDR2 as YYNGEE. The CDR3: CASSATPHSYEQYF. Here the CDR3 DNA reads TGTGCCAGCAGCGCAACCCCGCACTCCTACGAGCAGTACTTC.

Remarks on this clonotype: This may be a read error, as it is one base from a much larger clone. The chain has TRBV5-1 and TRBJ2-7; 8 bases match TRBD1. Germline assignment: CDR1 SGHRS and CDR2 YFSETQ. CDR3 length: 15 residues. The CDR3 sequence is CASSATGVGSYEQCF. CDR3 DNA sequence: TGCGCCAGCAGCGCGACAGGGGTTGGCTCCTACGAGCAGTGCTTC.

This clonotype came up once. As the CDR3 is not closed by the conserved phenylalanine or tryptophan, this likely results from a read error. This CDR3 is CASSLGPGAGVPYEQYY. CDR3 nucleotides: TGTGCCAGCAGCTTAGGGCCTGGGGCGGGAGTCCCCTACGAGCAGTACTAC. The chain is built from TRBV11-2 and TRBJ2-7; 7 bases match TRBD2. Germline V lookup: CDR1 SGHAT, CDR2 FQNNGV. V was clipped by 1 base and J by 2 bases; unmatched bases: 11. The CDR3 is 17 amino acids.

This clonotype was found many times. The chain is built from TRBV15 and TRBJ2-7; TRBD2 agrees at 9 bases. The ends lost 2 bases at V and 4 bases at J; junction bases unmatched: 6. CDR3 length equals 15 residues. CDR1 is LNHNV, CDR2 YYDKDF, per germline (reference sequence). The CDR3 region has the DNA TGTGCCACCAGCAGATCTAGCGGGATGGCATACGAGCAGTACTTC. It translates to CATSRSSGMAYEQYF.

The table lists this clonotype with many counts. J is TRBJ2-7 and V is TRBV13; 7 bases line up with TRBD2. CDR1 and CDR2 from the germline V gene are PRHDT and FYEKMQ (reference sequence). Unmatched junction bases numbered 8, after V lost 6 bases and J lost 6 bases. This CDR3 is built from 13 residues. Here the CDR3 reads CASRDGLVGEQYF. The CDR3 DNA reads TGTGCCAGCAGAGACGGACTAGTCGGCGAGCAGTACTTC.

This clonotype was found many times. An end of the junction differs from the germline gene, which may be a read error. The CDR3 protein is CASSSLGGDLLMNF. The CDR3 DNA reads TGTGCCAGCAGCTCCCTAGGGGGCGATCTCTTAATGAACTTC. The chain has TRBV11-2 and TRBJ2-7; 7 bases are a match to TRBD1. The CDR3 spans 14 residues. CDR1 and CDR2 from the germline V gene are SGHAT and FQNNGV.

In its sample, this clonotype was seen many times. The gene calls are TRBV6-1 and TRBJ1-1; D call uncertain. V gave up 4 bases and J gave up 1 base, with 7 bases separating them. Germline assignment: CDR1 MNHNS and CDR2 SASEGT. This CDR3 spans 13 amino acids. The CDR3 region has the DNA TGTGCCAGCAGTGTAGGAGAGAACACTGAAGCTTTCTTT. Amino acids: CASSVGENTEAFF.

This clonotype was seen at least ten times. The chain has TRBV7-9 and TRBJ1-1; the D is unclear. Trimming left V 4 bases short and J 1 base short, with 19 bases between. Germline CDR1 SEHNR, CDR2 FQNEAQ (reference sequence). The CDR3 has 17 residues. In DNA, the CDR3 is TGTGCCAGCAGCTCCAACCCGACACGAAGGAAGAACACTGAAGCTTTCTTT. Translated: CASSSNPTRRKNTEAFF. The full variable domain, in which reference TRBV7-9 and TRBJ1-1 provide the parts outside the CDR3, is DTGVSQNPRHKITKRGQNVTFRCDPISEHNRLYWYRQTLGQGPEFLTYFQNEAQLEKSRLLSDRFSAERPKGSFSTLEIQRTEQGDSAMYLCASSSNPTRRKNTEAFFGQGTRLTVV.

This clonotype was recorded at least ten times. This CDR3 reads CASSFQPGPNYGYTF. CDR3 in DNA: TGTGCCAGCAGTTTTCAGCCAGGCCCTAACTATGGCTACACCTTC. The chain links TRBV12-3 or TRBV12-4 to TRBJ1-2; D ambiguous. V lost 3 bases, J lost 0 bases, and 11 bases lay in between. CDR3 length equals 15 residues.

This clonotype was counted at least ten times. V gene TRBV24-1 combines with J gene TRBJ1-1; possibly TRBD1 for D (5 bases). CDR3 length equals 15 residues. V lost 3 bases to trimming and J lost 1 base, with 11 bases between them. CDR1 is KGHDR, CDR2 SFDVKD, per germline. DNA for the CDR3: TGTGCCACCAGTGATACGGACATGGGGAACACTGAAGCTTTCTTT. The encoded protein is CATSDTDMGNTEAFF.

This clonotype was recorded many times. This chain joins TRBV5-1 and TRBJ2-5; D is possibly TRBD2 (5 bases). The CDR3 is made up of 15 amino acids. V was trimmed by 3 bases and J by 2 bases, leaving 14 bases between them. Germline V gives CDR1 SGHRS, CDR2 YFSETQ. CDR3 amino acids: CASSSAGGPQETQYF. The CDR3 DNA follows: TGCGCCAGCAGCTCTGCCGGAGGTCCACAAGAGACCCAGTACTTC.

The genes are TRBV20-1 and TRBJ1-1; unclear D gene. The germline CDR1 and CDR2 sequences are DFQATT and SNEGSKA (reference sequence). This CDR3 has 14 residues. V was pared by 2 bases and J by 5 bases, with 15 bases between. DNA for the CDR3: TGCAGTGCTAGACCCCCAAGTTCGAGGACTGAAGCTTTCTTT. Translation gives CSARPPSSRTEAFF.